This T cell receptor (beta chain) was retrieved from a study of T cell responses to AZD1222 COVID-19 vaccine (dated by TCRdb to the early 2020s). Broadly, across the study: A total of 233 trial participants underwent TCR sequencing, of whom around 200 received two doses of AZD1222 and some 25 received two doses of the MenACWY control vaccine. Trial participants were enrolled into age subgroups of 18-55, 56-69 and 70-plus years, which contained around 140, 26 and 57 TCR-sequenced participants, respectively.

Paper-wide results and their limitations: A significant rise in spike-specific TCR breadth and depth was observed after two AZD1222 doses relative to day 0 and relative to MenACWY recipients. Epitopes outside the regions mutated in the B.1.351 and B.1.1.7 variants were reportedly recognized by nearly half of the unique spike-specific TCRs. Participants were mostly white British, with more females than males. The authors suggested clonal diversity may have been underestimated. Because no samples from the day 14 peak response were available, repertoires could be characterized only after the peak T cell response. The whole spike protein was spanned by vaccine-associated CD4 TCRs, and dominant responses were seen in regions 160-218 and 743-854. The 56-69-year group was small, and its depth increase did not reach significance, likely because of low power. Only a handful of AZD1222 recipients were SARS-CoV-2 seropositive at baseline, limiting conclusions about previously exposed vaccinees.

About this clone itself: Its antigen target is currently unknown. Per-base quality was not reported, and no clone a single base away is much larger than it.

In the paper's terms, the time point label means: about 28 days (+/-7) after the second vaccine dose. AZD1222 recipients whose second dose came at about 4 weeks and those whose second dose came at about 12 weeks were combined into one group, since spike-specific TCR depth and breadth did not differ between the two schedules. The vaccinee samples were drawn from two UK trials, COV001 and COV002, one of which was a single-blind randomized controlled phase 2/3 trial testing AZD1222 (ChAdOx1 nCoV-19) in healthy adults. Trial participant PBMC samples were collected at day 0 and day 28 after the second dose for TCRbeta chain sequencing. V and J lose 6 bases and 4 bases, and a span of 22 bases separates them. The CDR3 covers 17 residues, taking in both the cysteine and the phenylalanine. Only the CDR3 DNA stays, 51 bases, in frame from base 1. Reading the germline V gene gives CDR1 MDHEN and CDR2 SYDVKM.

The CDR3 regions of human TCRbeta chains were subjected to immunosequencing. The study's own analysis went as follows. Repertoire TCRs were matched against a reference library of SARS-CoV-2-specific TCRs generated with the MIRA antigen-specificity platform. Breadth was defined as the fraction of unique TCRs that were SARS-CoV-2-associated. Depth was defined as the fraction of total T cells that were SARS-CoV-2-associated. Each spike-specific TCR was assigned to its reactive spike region and to a CD4 or CD8 class using the MIRA data. Log10-transformed breadth and depth values were compared by one-way ANOVA with Sidak's multiple comparisons tests. TCRdb holds this immuneACCESS table with in-frame rearrangements only. Some clones are missing; in checked studies, unresolved V genes explain under half, and the rest has no known cause. V and J calls and clone size are given by that table; D and trimming were obtained from the DNA. The sample contains tens of thousands of clones, around nine tenths of them found a single time. Of the sample, 3% to 3.5% is held by the ten largest clones.

The rearranged segments are TRBV28 and TRBJ1-3, with a weak D call of TRBD1 (5 bases match). The receptor comes from an adult who received the AZD1222 COVID-19 vaccine. The sample in question was peripheral blood, obtained 28 days after the second AZD1222 dose. The DNA reads TGTGCCAGCAGGGAACGGGGTCCACAGGCGGGGGGAAACACCATATATTTT. Its protein reads: CASRERGPQAGGNTIYF.